These 16 T cell receptor beta chains were all obtained from the same sample, sequenced in a study of cytomegalovirus exposure and HLA in healthy donors. Profiling relied on immunoSEQ multiplex PCR, and the TCRdb table lists in-frame clones only, not all of them. Counted here are 140,000 or so clones, 75% to 90% occurring once; the ten biggest clones make up roughly 6.4%. Specimen: PBMCs. The receptors derive from a young woman in good health and CMV-seropositive.

The genes are TRBV7-9 and TRBJ1-2, with D possibly matching TRBD1 (6 bases). This CDR3 is built from 15 residues. Germline CDR1 reads SEHNR; CDR2 reads FQNEAQ (reference sequence). V was cut by 5 bases and J by 5 bases, with 18 bases left in between. CDR3: CASSQRGGRPYGYTF. The DNA for the CDR3 is TGTGCCAGCAGCCAGAGGGGGGGACGGCCGTATGGCTACACCTTC.

The J gene is TRBJ2-1, the V gene TRBV4-1; 9 bases are shared with TRBD2. The germline V gene has CDR1 MGHRA and CDR2 YSYEKL. The CDR3 has 18 amino acids. V lost 4 bases to trimming and J lost 0 bases; unmatched junction nucleotides: 10. The CDR3 nucleotides read TGCGCCAGCAGCCCAGGGCCGGGCGGGAGGGCCTCCTACAATGAGCAGTTCTTC. Its protein is CASSPGPGGRASYNEQFF.

The chain has TRBV7-2 and TRBJ2-7; D possibly corresponds to TRBD1 (6 bases). Germline lookup yields CDR1 SGHTA and CDR2 FQGNSA. The germline V and J ends were trimmed by 6 bases and 4 bases, with 19 bases remaining between them. The CDR3 contains 15 residues. The CDR3 DNA follows: TGTGCCAGCAGTCTAGGCACATTTAGGGGGTACGAGCAGTACTTC. Protein product: CASSLGTFRGYEQYF.

The V and J genes are TRBV28 and TRBJ2-2, with 12 bases that match TRBD1. V lost 6 bases and J lost 4; bases outside the gene matches: 6. The CDR3 contains 16 residues. Germline CDR1 and CDR2: MDHEN and SYDVKM. The CDR3 coding sequence is TGTGCCAGCAGGCGAGGGACAGGGGGCGGCACCGGGGAGCTGTTTTTT. As protein: CASRRGTGGGTGELFF.

Here the CDR3 reads CASSQGSRGLNSNQPQHF. DNA for the CDR3: TGCGCCAGCAGCCAAGGTTCCAGGGGATTGAATAGCAATCAGCCCCAGCATTTT. The rearrangement uses TRBV4-1 and TRBJ1-5, with D tentatively TRBD1 (6 bases). The V gene lost 1 base and the J gene lost 0 bases, with 16 bases spanning the gap. The CDR3 spans 18 residues. Germline-derived CDR1 and CDR2 are MGHRA and YSYEKL.

The chain combines TRBV18 with TRBJ1-1; 10 positions match TRBD1. With V trimmed by 6 bases and J by 4 bases, 5 bases remained unmatched. The CDR3 contains 14 residues. Per germline, CDR1 KGHSH and CDR2 LQKENI. The CDR3 region has the DNA TGTGCCAGCTCCCGGGACAGGGGCCTCACTGAAGCTTTCTTT. Translated: CASSRDRGLTEAFF.

The rearrangement uses TRBV2 and TRBJ2-7; TRBD2 matches at 8 bases. Unmatched junction bases numbered 15, after V lost 6 bases and J lost 5 bases. Germline values: CDR1 SNHLY, CDR2 FYNNEI. The CDR3 sequence is 16 residues long. The CDR3 DNA reads as TGTGCCAGCAGGGGCAGAGGAGGTAGCGGGACCGACGAGCAGTACTTC. It specifies CASRGRGGSGTDEQYF.

The chain combines TRBV7-6 with TRBJ2-2; D might be TRBD2 (5 bases). CDR3 length: 13 amino acids. Trimming stripped 8 bases from V and 5 bases from J, with 12 bases between. Germline V lookup: CDR1 SGHVS, CDR2 FNYEAQ. CDR3 nucleotides: TGTGCCAGCGGATTTCGCGGGACCGGGGAGCTGTTTTTT. Its protein product is CASGFRGTGELFF. The full variable domain, completed using reference TRBV7-6 and TRBJ2-2, is GAGVSQSPRYKVTKRGQDVALRCDPISGHVSLYWYRQALGQGPEFLTYFNYEAQQDKSGLPNDRFSAERPEGSISTLTIQRTEQRDSAMYRCASGFRGTGELFFGEGSRLTVL.

This clone was seen a handful of times. The gene calls are TRBV2 and TRBJ1-6; no firm D call. Trimming took 4 bases from V and 5 from J, leaving 9 bases between them. The CDR3 spans 14 residues. CDR1 and CDR2 (germline): SNHLY, FYNNEI. CDR3 region: CASSVGRDNSPLHF. CDR3 DNA: TGTGCCAGCAGTGTAGGGCGGGATAATTCACCCCTCCACTTT.

This clone appeared many times. The rearrangement joins TRBV10-3 to TRBJ2-7; D is unresolved. Germline CDR1 ENHRY, CDR2 SYGVKD. This CDR3 is built from 13 residues. Trimming cost V 6 bases and J 3 bases, with 12 bases left between them. The CDR3 protein is CAISRPFDYEQYF. The CDR3 nucleotides are TGTGCCATCAGCAGGCCGTTCGACTACGAGCAGTACTTC.

This rearrangement joins TRBV20-1 to TRBJ2-1, with no clear D. This CDR3 is 9 amino acids long. The V and J ends lost 7 bases and 14 bases respectively, with 12 bases between them. Germline-derived CDR1 and CDR2 are DFQATT and SNEGSKA (reference sequence). The CDR3 protein is CSGRGNEFF. For the CDR3, the DNA is TGCAGTGGACGAGGTAACGAGTTCTTC.

The genes are TRBV27 and TRBJ2-7; 7 nucleotides agree with TRBD2. The V segment lost 6 bases and the J segment 2 bases; nucleotides outside the gene matches: 7. Germline values: CDR1 MNHEY, CDR2 SMNVEV (reference sequence). The CDR3 spans 14 residues. In nucleotides, the CDR3 is TGTGCCAGCAGCCGCCGGGGGGATACCTACGAGCAGTACTTC. Protein: CASSRRGDTYEQYF.

The rearrangement uses TRBV2 and TRBJ2-7; the D gene is possibly TRBD1 (6 bases). Trimming left V 8 bases short and J 6 bases short, with 11 bases between. CDR1 and CDR2 from the germline V gene are SNHLY and FYNNEI. This CDR3 is 11 amino acids long. The DNA of the CDR3 is TGTGCCAGCTTACAGGGTTCCGAGCAGTACTTC. The encoded protein is CASLQGSEQYF.

The rearrangement joins TRBV20-1 to TRBJ2-3; D ambiguous. The germline V and J ends were trimmed by 5 bases and 7 bases, with 7 bases remaining between them. This CDR3 spans 10 amino acids. The V gene's germline CDR1 is DFQATT and CDR2 SNEGSKA (reference sequence). The CDR3 DNA follows: TGCAGTGCTGCTGAGTATACGCAGTATTTT. Protein sequence: CSAAEYTQYF.

Only a few counts were recorded for this clone. The chain recombines TRBV5-6 with TRBJ1-6, with D possibly TRBD1 on 5 matching bases. This CDR3 has 15 residues. V was trimmed by 1 base and J by 7 bases, leaving 12 bases between them. Germline values: CDR1 SGHDT, CDR2 YYEEEE. The CDR3 DNA follows: TGTGCCAGCAGCTTGTGGGGGGGTTCGAATTCACCCCTCCACTTT. This gives the protein CASSLWGGSNSPLHF.

The V call is TRBV5-6, the J call TRBJ2-2; TRBD1 matches at 7 bases. The germline gives CDR1 SGHDT, CDR2 YYEEEE. This CDR3 comprises 16 residues. Losses at the gene ends were 5 bases for V and 3 bases for J; bases not matched to a gene: 10. Written as DNA, the CDR3 is TGTGCCAGCAGAGAGGGGTGGCAGGGGGACACCGGGGAGCTGTTTTTT. The encoded protein is CASREGWQGDTGELFF.